A single T cell receptor (beta chain) is shown here with its context. TCRdb used MiXCR to reprocess the PCR reads, holding one entry per CDR3 protein. Among approximately 670,000 distinct CDR3 sequences listed, roughly 21% were seen once. The data originate from a study of molecular identifiers for immune sequencing clone quantification. The sample comprised naive CD8+ T cells from blood, with Jurkat cell RNA spiked in. Subset meaning: FACS-sorted CD8+CD4-CCR7+CD45RA+ naive T cells. This sequence was found in a human donor in good health. Some libraries in this study had Jurkat cell RNA spiked in.

The CDR3 loop is CASSHANQPQHF. The CDR3 coding sequence is TGCGCCAGCAGCCATGCGAATCAGCCCCAGCATTTT. The chain carries TRBV4-1 and TRBJ1-5; D not certain. Per germline, CDR1 MGHRA and CDR2 YSYEKL. The V and J ends lost 3 bases and 4 bases respectively, with 4 bases between them. The CDR3 totals 12 residues.